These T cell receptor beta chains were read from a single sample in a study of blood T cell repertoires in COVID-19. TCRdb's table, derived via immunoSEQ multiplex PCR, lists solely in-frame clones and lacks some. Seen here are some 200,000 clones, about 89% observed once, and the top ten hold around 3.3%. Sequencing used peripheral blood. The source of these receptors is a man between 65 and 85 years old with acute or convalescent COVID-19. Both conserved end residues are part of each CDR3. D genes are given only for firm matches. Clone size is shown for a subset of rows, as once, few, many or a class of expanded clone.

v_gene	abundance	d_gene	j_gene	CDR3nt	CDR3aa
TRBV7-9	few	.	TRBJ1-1	TGTGCCAGCACCGCCGGAGGCACTGAAGCTTTCTTT	CASTAGGTEAFF
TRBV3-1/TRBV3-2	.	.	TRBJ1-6	TGTGCCAGCAGCCCCAATACGGGAGGGGCCTCACCCCTCCACTTT	CASSPNTGGASPLHF
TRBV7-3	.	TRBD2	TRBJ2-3	TGTGCCAGCAGCCAACAAGCTAGCGGGGGGACAGATACGCAGTATTTT	CASSQQASGGTDTQYF
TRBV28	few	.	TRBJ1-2	TGTGCCAGCAGTTCCCCGTCCGGGGGGTTGCATCACTATGGCTACACCTTC	CASSSPSGGLHHYGYTF
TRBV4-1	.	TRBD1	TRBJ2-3	TGCGCCAGCAGCCCCGGGACAGAGGGCGATACGCAGTATTTT	CASSPGTEGDTQYF
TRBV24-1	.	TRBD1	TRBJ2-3	TGTGCCACCAGTGACCGGGGACAGGGACCCACAGATACGCAGTATTTT	CATSDRGQGPTDTQYF
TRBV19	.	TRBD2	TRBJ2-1	TGTGCCAGTAGGATGGGCGGGGGGGCCGATGAGCAGTTCTTC	CASRMGGGADEQFF
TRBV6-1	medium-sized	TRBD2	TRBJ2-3	TGTGCCAGCAGTGAACTAGCGGGAGGGCCAGATACGCAGTATTTT	CASSELAGGPDTQYF
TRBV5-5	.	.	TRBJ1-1	TGTGCCAGCAGCCGACCCCTTTCGACAGGCACTGAAGCTTTCTTT	CASSRPLSTGTEAFF
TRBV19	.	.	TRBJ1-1	TGTGCCAGTAAGAGAACAGTGAACACTGAAGCTTTCTTT	CASKRTVNTEAFF
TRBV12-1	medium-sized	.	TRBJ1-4	TGTGCCAGCAGCTTTCGGGGAACAGACATCTCGGGAACTAATGAAAAACTGTTTTTT	CASSFRGTDISGTNEKLFF
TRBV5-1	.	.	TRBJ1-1	TGCGCCAGCAGTCGGGACATGAACACTGAAGCTTTCTTT	CASSRDMNTEAFF
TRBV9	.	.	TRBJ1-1	TGTGCCAGCAGCGTAAAGAGCGGTAGCACTGAAGCTTTCTTT	CASSVKSGSTEAFF
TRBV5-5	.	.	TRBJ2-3	TGTGCCAGCAGCTTGGTAAAGACAGCTAGCACAGATACGCAGTATTTT	CASSLVKTASTDTQYF
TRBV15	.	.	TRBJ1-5	TGTGCCACCAGCGTGCAACTGGAGCAGCCCCAGCATTTT	CATSVQLEQPQHF
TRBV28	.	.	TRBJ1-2	TGTGCCAGCGGGGTGATACAGGGCCTCTATGGCTACACCTTC	CASGVIQGLYGYTF
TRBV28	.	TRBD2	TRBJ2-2	TGTGCCAGCAGTCGGACTAGCGGGAGTACCGGGGAGCTGTTTTTT	CASSRTSGSTGELFF
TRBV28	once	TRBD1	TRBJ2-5	TGTGCCAGCAGTATCCCCGGGACAGGGCCATCAAAAGAGACCCAGTACTTC	CASSIPGTGPSKETQYF
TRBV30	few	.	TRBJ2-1	TGTGCCTGGAGCCCGGGACTCCGTTACAATGAGCAGTTCTTC	CAWSPGLRYNEQFF
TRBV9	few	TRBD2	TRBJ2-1	TGTGCCAGCAGCGTAGCCCTAGCGGGATACAATGAGCAGTTCTTC	CASSVALAGYNEQFF
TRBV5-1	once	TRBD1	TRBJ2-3	TGCGCCAGCCGACAGGGGGCCTCCTCAGATACGCAGTATTTT	CASRQGASSDTQYF
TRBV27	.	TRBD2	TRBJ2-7	TGTGCCAGCAGTTTCAGCGGGAACCACCTCCAGTACTTC	CASSFSGNHLQYF
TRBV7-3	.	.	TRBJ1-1	TGTGCCAGCAGCTTACAGGGGAACACTGAAGCTTTCTTT	CASSLQGNTEAFF
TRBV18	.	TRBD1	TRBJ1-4	TGTGCCAGCTCACCACGTGACAGGGGAAGGGAAAAACTGTTTTTT	CASSPRDRGREKLFF
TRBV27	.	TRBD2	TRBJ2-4	TGTGCCAGCAGTTTAGGGACTAGCGGCAAAAACATTCAGTACTTC	CASSLGTSGKNIQYF
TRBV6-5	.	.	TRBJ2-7	TGTGCCAGCAGCTCGGGACTTCCTGAGCAGTACTTC	CASSSGLPEQYF
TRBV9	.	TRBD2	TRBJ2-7	TGTGCCAGCAGCCGGACTAGCGGGAACTACGAGCAGTACTTC	CASSRTSGNYEQYF
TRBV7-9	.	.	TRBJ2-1	TGTGCCAGCAGCTCGACAGGACTCCGAGGAGGTTATGAGCAGTTCTTC	CASSSTGLRGGYEQFF
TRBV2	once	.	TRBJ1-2	TGTGCCAGCAGTGCCGGGATCTCTGGCTACACCTTC	CASSAGISGYTF
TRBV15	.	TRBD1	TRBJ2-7	TGTGCCACCCGGGACAGGGAGAATTACGAGCAGTACTTC	CATRDRENYEQYF
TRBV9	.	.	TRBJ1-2	TGTGCCAGCAGCGTAGTAACGGGGGGCGATGGCTACACCTTC	CASSVVTGGDGYTF
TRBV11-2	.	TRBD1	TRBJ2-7	TGTGCCAGCAGCTTGTCGACAGGGGCTGGAGAGCAGTACTTC	CASSLSTGAGEQYF
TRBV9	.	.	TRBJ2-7	TGTGCCAGCAGCGAGGGCCCCACGAGGGACGAGCAGTACTTC	CASSEGPTRDEQYF
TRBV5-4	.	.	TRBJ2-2	TGTGCCAGCAGCCCTACTACCGGGACAAACACCGGGGAGCTGTTTTTT	CASSPTTGTNTGELFF